A single T cell receptor beta chain is shown here with its context. This clone has a single count. It has no known antigen specificity. Per-base quality was not reported, and no clone a single base away is much larger than it. TCRbeta CDR3 regions were amplified from genomic DNA using the immunoSEQ Assay, a bias-controlled multiplex PCR. The authors processed their data as follows. Within the assay, amplification of reference gene primers was used to estimate how many nucleated cells each sample contained. To quantify the absolute abundance of each unique TCRbeta CDR3 rearrangement, sequence reads were collapsed and filtered. For each sample, productive Simpson clonality was calculated as the square root of Simpson's diversity index across productive rearrangements. TCRdb provides this immuneACCESS table in a form limited to in-frame rearrangements. Some clones are lacking; in checked studies, under half of them reflect an unresolved V gene, and why the rest are absent is not known. V, J and clone size are those of that table, while D and trimming were read from the DNA. This sample has 200,000 to 250,000 clones in its table, and 80% to 90% of those were observed once. Of the sample, 9% to 12% falls within the top ten clones.

The record originates from a study of blood T cell repertoires in COVID-19 (dated by TCRdb to 2020 to 2021). Looking at the study overall: Samples covering the acute and convalescent phases of COVID-19 were provided by collaborators in the United States, Italy and Spain. The samples were drawn from the first 160 participants of the ongoing ImmuneRACE study and from 1,254 subjects provided by 6 global collaborators. Deeply sampled blood TCRbeta repertoires from subjects exposed to, actively infected with, or recovered from COVID-19 were included in the dataset. Where available, HLA class I and class II types were obtained from metadata supplied by the sample provider rather than from assay-based typing. The repertoires were released in a freely available public database meant as a resource for research on the immune response to SARS-CoV-2. Sample metadata almost always included a de-identified subject ID, COVID-19 status, age in years and sex. The material from the prospective study consisted of cDNA or gDNA derived from T cells, B-cell-depleted T cells, or PBMCs. The paper's findings and limits, for the study overall: How much clinical and demographic metadata was included differed by source and by participant, and the metadata was provided uncurated.

In the prospective study, participants were roughly 18 to 95 years old, resided in about 25 geographic areas of the United States, and were enrolled through a virtual design. To assign participants to cohorts, the prospective study relied on clinical history that participants themselves reported in a screening survey and a study questionnaire. In the prospective study, whole blood, serum and a nasopharyngeal or oropharyngeal swab were collected from each participant by mobile phlebotomists. Additional blood draws and questionnaires over a 2-month period could optionally be provided by prospective study participants. Before DNA extraction, prospective study blood samples were shipped either frozen or at room temperature. This TCR came from a man between 18 and 35 years old with acute COVID-19. Sequenced material: PBMCs or T cells enriched from blood (not recorded which).

The CDR3 has the sequence CASLKTGGEEAFF. The sequenced DNA is TGTGCCAGTCTAAAGACAGGGGGCGAAGAAGCTTTCTTT. Rearrangement joined TRBV2 to TRBJ1-1, with 10 central nucleotides matching TRBD1. The germline V gene gives CDR1 as SNHLY and CDR2 as FYNNEI. V is cut back by 9 bases and J by 8 bases, with 9 bases in the junction unmatched. The CDR3 covers 13 residues, taking in both the cysteine and the phenylalanine. Of all the DNA, just the CDR3 is kept, 39 bases in frame from base 1.